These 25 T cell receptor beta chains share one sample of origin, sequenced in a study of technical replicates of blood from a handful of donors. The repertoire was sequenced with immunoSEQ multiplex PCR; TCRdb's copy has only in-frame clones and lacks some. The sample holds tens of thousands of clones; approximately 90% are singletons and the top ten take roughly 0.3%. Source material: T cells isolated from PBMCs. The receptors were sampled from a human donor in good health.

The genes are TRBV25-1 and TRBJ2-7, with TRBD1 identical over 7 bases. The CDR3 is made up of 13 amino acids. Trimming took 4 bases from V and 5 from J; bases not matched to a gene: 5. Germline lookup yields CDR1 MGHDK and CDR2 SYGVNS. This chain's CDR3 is CASSATGSDEQYF. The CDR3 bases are TGTGCCAGCAGTGCGACAGGGTCGGACGAGCAGTACTTC.

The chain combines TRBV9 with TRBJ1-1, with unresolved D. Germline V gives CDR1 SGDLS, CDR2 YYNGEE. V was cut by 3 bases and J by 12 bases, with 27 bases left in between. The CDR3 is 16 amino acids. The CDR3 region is CASSDSFSTAPRETFF. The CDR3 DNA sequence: TGTGCCAGCAGCGATAGCTTTTCAACCGCTCCTCGTGAGACTTTCTTT.

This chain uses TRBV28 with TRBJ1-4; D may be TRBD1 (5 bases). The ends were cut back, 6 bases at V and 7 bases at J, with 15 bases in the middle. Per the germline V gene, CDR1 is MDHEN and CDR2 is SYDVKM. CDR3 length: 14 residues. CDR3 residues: CASSSGPEGEKLFF. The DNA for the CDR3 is TGTGCCAGCAGCTCAGGGCCGGAGGGTGAAAAACTGTTTTTT.

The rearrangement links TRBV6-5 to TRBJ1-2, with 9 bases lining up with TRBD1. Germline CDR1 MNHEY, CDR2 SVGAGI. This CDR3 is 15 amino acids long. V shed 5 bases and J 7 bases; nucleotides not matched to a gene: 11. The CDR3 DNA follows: TGTGCCAGCAGTAATACGGGACAGGGCGGGTCTGGCTACACCTTC. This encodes CASSNTGQGGSGYTF.

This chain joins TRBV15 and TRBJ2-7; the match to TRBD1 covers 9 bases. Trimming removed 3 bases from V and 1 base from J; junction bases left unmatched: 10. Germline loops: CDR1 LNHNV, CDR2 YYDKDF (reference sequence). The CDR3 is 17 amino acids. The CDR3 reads CATSSPTGGIGSYEQYF. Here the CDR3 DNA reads TGTGCCACCAGCAGCCCTACAGGGGGCATTGGGTCCTACGAGCAGTACTTC.

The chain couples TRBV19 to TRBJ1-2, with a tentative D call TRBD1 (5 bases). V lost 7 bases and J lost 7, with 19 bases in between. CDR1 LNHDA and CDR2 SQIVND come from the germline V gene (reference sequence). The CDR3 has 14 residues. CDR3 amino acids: CASMLGRLSSGYTF. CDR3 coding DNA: TGTGCCAGTATGTTGGGGCGTCTGTCTAGTGGCTACACCTTC.

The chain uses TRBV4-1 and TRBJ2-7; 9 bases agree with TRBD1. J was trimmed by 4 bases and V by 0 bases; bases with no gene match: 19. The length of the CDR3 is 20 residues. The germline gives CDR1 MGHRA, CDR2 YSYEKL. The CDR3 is CASSQDLGGFMTGGPYEQYF. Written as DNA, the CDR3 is TGCGCCAGCAGCCAAGATCTGGGGGGATTCATGACAGGGGGACCTTACGAGCAGTACTTC.

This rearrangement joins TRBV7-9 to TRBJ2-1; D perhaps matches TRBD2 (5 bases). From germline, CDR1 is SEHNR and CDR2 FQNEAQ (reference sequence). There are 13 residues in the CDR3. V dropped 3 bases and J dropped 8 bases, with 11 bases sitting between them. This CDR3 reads CASSFTSEDEQFF. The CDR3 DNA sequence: TGTGCCAGCAGCTTTACCTCGGAGGATGAGCAGTTCTTC.

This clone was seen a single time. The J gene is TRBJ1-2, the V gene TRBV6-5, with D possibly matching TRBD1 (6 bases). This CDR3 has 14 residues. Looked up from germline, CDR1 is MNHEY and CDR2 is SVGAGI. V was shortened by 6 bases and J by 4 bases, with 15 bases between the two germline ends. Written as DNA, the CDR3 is TGTGCCAGCAGGAACGGGGGGGCAGGCTATGGCTACACCTTC. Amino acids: CASRNGGAGYGYTF.

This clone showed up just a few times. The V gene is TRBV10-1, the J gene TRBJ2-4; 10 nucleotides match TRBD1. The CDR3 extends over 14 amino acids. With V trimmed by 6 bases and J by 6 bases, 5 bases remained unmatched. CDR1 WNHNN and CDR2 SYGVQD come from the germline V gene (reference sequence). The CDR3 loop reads CASSPGQGRNIQYF. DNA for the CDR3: TGCGCCAGCAGCCCGGGACAGGGGAGAAACATTCAGTACTTC.

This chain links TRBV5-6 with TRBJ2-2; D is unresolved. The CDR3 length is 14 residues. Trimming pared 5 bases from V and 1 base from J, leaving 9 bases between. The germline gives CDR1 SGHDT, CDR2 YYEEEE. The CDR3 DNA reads TGTGCCAGCAGGTTCCGAGAGAACACCGGGGAGCTGTTTTTT. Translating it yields CASRFRENTGELFF.

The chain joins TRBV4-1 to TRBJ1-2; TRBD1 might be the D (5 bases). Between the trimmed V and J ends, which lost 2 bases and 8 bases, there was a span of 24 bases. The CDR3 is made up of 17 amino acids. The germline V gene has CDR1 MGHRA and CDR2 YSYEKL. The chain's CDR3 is CASSQLLSRASQRGYTF. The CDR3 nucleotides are TGCGCCAGCAGCCAACTACTGTCCAGGGCTTCGCAGAGGGGCTACACCTTC.

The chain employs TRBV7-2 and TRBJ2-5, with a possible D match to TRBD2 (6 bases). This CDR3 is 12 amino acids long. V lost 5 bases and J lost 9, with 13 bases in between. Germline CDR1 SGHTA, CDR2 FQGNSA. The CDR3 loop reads CASSPPTGAQYF. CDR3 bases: TGTGCCAGCAGCCCCCCTACGGGGGCCCAGTACTTC. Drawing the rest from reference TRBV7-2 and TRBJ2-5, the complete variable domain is GAGVSQSPSNKVTEKGKDVELRCDPISGHTALYWYRQSLGQGLEFLIYFQGNSAPDKSGLPSDRFSAERTGGSVSTLTIQRTQQEDSAVYLCASSPPTGAQYFGPGTRLLVL.

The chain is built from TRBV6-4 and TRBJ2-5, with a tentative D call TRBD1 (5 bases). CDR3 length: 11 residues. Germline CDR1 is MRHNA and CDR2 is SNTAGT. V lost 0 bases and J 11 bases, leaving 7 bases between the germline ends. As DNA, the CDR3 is TGTGCCAGCAGTGACTCCCAGGGACAGTACTTC. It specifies CASSDSQGQYF.

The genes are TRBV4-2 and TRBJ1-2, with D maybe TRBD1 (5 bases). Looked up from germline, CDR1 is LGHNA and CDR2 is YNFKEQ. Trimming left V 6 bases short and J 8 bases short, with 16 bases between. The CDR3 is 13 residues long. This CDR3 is CASSQRGTGGYTF. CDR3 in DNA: TGTGCCAGCAGTCAACGGGGGACTGGGGGCTACACCTTC.

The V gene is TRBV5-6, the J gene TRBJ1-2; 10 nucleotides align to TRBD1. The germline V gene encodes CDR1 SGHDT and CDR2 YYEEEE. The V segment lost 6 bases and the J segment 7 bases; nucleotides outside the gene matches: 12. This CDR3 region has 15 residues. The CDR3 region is CASTPGQGLGGGYTF. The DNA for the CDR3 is TGTGCCAGCACCCCGGGACAGGGGCTGGGAGGTGGCTACACCTTC.

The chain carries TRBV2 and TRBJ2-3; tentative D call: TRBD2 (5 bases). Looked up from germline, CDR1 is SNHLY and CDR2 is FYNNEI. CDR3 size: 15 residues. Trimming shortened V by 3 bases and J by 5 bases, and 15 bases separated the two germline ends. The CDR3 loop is CASSDSRGLQDTQYF. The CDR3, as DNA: TGTGCCAGCAGTGATTCTAGAGGGCTACAAGATACGCAGTATTTT.

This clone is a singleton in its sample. This CDR3 is CASSLAGLAGVETQYF. The CDR3, as DNA: TGTGCCAGCAGCTTAGCTGGACTAGCGGGAGTGGAGACCCAGTACTTC. This chain uses TRBV7-8 with TRBJ2-5, with 13 bases identical to TRBD2. This CDR3 is built from 16 residues. Germline lookup yields CDR1 SGHVS and CDR2 FQNEAQ. J was trimmed by 5 bases and V by 0 bases; bases with no gene match: 3.

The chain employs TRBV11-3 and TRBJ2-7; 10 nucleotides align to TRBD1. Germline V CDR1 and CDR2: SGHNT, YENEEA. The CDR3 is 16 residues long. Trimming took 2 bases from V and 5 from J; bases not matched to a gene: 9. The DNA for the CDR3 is TGTGCCAGCAGCTTAAGGACAGGGGGATTTTTCGACGAGCAGTACTTC. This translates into CASSLRTGGFFDEQYF.

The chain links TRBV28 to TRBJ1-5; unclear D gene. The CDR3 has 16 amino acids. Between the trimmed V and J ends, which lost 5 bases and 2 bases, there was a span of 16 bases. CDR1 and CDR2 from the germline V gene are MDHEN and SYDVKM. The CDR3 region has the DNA TGTGCCAGCAGTCCCCCGGCGCGGGAAGGCAATCAGCCCCAGCATTTT. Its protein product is CASSPPAREGNQPQHF.

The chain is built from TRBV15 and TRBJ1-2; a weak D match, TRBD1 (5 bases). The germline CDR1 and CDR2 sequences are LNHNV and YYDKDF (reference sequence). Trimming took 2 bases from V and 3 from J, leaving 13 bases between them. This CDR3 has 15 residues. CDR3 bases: TGTGCCACCAGCAGAACCCTCCAAGGGGACTATGGCTACACCTTC. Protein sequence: CATSRTLQGDYGYTF.

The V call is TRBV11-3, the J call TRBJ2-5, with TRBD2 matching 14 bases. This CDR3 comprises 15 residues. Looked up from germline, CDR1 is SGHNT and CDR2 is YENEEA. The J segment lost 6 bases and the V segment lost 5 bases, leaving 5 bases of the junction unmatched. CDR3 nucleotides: TGTGCCAGCAGCGAGACTAGCGGGGGGGGTAAGACCCAGTACTTC. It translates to CASSETSGGGKTQYF.

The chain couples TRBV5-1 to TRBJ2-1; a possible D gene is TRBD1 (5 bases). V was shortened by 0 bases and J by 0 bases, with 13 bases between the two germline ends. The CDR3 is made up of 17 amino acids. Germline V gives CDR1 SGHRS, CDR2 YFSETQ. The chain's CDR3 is CASSLGAGRSSYNEQFF. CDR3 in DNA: TGCGCCAGCAGCTTGGGGGCAGGGCGTTCCTCCTACAATGAGCAGTTCTTC.

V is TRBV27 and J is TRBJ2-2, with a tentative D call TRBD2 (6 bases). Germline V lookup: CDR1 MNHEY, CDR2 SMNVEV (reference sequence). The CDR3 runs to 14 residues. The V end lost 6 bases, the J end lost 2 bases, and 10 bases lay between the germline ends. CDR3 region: CASSSGTNTGELFF. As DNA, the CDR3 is TGTGCCAGCAGCTCAGGGACTAACACCGGGGAGCTGTTTTTT.

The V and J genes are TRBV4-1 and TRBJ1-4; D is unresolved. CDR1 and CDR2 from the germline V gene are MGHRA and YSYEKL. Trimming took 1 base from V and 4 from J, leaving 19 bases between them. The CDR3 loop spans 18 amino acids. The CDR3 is CASSQVTILPRGNEKLFF. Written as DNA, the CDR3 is TGCGCCAGCAGCCAAGTGACCATCCTTCCCCGCGGTAATGAAAAACTGTTTTTT.